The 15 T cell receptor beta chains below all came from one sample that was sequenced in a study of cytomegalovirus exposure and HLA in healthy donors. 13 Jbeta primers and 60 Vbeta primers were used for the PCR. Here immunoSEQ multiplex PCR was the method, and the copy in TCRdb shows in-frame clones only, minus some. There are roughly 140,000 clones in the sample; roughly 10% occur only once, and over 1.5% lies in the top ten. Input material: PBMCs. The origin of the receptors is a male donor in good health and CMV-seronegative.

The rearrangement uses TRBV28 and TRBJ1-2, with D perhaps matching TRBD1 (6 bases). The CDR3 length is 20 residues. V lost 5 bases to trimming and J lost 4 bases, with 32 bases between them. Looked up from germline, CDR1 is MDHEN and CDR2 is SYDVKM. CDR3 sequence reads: CASSLGSDLLSSTGFYGYTF. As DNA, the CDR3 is TGTGCCAGCAGTCTGGGGTCGGACTTGCTGAGTTCCACAGGGTTCTATGGCTACACCTTC.

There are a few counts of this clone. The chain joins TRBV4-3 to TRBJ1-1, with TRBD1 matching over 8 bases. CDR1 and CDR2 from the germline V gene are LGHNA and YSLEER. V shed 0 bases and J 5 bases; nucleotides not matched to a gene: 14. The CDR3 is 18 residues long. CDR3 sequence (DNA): TGCGCCAGCAGCCAAGATCTCCCAGGGGGCGCGTCAAGGACTGAAGCTTTCTTT. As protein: CASSQDLPGGASRTEAFF.

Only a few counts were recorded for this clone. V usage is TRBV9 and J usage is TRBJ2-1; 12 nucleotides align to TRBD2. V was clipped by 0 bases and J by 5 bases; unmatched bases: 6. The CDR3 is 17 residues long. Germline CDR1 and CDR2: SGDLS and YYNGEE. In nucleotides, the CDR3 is TGTGCCAGCAGCGTAGCTCCTACTAGCGGGAGGAACAATGAGCAGTTCTTC. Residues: CASSVAPTSGRNNEQFF.

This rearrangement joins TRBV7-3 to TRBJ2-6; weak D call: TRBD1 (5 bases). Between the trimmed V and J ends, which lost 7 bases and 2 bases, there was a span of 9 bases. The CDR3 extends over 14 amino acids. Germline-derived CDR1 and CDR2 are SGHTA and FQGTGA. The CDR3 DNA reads TGTGCCAGCAATAAAGGGGCTGGGGCCAACGTCCTGACTTTC. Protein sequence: CASNKGAGANVLTF.

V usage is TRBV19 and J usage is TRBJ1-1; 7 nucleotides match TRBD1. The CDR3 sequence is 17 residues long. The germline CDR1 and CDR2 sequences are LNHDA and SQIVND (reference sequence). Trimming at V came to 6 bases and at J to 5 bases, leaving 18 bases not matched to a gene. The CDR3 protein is CASRHQTTGLRQTEAFF. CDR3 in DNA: TGTGCCAGTAGACACCAGACGACAGGGCTCAGGCAAACTGAAGCTTTCTTT.

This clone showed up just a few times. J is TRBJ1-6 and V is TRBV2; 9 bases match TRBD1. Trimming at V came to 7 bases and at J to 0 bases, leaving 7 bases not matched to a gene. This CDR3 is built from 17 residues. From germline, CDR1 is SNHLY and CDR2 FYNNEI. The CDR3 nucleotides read TGTGCCAGCACAGGGACAGGGCTTAGCTCCTATAATTCACCCCTCCACTTT. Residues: CASTGTGLSSYNSPLHF.

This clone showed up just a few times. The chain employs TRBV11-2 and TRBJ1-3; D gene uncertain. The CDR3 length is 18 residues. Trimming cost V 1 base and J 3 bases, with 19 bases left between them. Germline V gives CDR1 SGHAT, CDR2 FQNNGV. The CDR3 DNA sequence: TGTGCCAGCAGCTTAGGGGTTGCGCGGGGTGCTCTTGGAAACACCATATATTTT. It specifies CASSLGVARGALGNTIYF.

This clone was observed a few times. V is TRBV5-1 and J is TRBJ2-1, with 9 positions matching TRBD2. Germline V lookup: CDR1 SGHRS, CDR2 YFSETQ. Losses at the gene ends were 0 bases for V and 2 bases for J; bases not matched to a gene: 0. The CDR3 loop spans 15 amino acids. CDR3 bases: TGCGCCAGCAGCTTGGTAGCGGGAGCCTACAATGAGCAGTTCTTC. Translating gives CASSLVAGAYNEQFF.

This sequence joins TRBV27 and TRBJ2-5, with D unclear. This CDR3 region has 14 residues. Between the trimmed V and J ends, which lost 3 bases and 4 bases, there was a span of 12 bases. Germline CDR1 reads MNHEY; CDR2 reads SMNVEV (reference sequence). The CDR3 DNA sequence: TGTGCCAGCAGTTTTTTGCCCCTAGGAGAGACCCAGTACTTC. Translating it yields CASSFLPLGETQYF.

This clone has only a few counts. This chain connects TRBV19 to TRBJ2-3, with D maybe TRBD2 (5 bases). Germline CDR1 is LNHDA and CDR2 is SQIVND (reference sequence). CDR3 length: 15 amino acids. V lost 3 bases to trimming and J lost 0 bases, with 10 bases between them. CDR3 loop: CASSMGATSTDTQYF. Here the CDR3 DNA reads TGTGCCAGTAGTATGGGAGCGACGAGCACAGATACGCAGTATTTT.

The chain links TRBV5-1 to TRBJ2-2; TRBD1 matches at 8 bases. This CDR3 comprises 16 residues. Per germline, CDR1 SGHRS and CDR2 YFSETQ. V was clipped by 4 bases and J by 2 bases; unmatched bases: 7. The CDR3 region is CASSDRQGLNTGELFF. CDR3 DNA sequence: TGCGCCAGCAGCGACCGACAGGGGTTAAACACCGGGGAGCTGTTTTTT.

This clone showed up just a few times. The CDR3 protein is CSVGGQPQHF. The CDR3 nucleotides read TGCAGCGTAGGGGGTCAGCCCCAGCATTTT. The V call is TRBV29-1, the J call TRBJ1-5; possibly TRBD1 for D (6 bases). Germline V gene lookup returns CDR1 SQVTM and CDR2 ANQGSEA. This CDR3 spans 10 amino acids. V lost 6 bases to trimming and J lost 6 bases, with 6 bases between them.

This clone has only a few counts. The CDR3 here is CASSEGKGVNTEAFF. CDR3 sequence (DNA): TGTGCCAGCAGTGAAGGAAAGGGGGTGAACACTGAAGCTTTCTTT. The J gene is TRBJ1-1, the V gene TRBV6-1, with a possible D match to TRBD1 (6 bases). This CDR3 contains 15 residues. CDR1 and CDR2 from the germline V gene are MNHNS and SASEGT. Deletions cut 1 base from V and 0 bases from J, with 9 bases between.

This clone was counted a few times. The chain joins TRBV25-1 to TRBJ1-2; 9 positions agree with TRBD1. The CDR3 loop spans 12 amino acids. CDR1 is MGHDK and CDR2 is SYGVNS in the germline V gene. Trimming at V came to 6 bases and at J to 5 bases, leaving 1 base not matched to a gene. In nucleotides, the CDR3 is TGTGCCAGCAGGGACAGGGGATATGGCTACACCTTC. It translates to CASRDRGYGYTF.

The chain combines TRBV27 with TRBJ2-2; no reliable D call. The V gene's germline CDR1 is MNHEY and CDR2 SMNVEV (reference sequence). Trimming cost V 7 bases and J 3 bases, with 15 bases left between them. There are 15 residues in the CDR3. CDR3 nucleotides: TGTGCCAGCAACTTTGCGAATGTGTACACCGGGGAGCTGTTTTTT. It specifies CASNFANVYTGELFF.